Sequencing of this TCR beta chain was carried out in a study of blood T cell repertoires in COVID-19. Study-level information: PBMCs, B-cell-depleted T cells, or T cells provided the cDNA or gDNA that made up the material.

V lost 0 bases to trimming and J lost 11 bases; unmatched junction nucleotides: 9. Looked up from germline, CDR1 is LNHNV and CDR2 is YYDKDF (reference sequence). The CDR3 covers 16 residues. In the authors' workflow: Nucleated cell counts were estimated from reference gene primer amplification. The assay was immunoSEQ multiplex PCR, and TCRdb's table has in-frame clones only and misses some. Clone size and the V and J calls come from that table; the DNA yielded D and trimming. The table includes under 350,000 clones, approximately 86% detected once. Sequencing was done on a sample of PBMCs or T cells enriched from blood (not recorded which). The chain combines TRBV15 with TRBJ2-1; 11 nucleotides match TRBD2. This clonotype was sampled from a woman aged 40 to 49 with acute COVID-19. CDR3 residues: CATSRDIAGGLSKQFF. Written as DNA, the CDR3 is TGTGCCACCAGCAGAGATATAGCGGGGGGGCTTTCCAAGCAGTTCTTC.